These 28 T cell receptor beta chains originate from one sample sequenced in a study of shared clonotypes between healthy human individuals. Only in-frame clones appear in the TCRdb table, and some are missing; sequencing was by immunoSEQ multiplex PCR. In the table there are some 2,100,000 clones, 85% to 95% of which are singletons. CD45RO-negative, CCR7-positively selected cells formed the naive CD8 fraction, excluding terminally differentiated effector memory CD45RA+ cells. The sequencing input was naive CD8+ T cells from PBMCs. The receptor set was obtained from a man aged 18 to 29 in good health. Some clones in this sample may be carry-over from other donors' samples.

This chain uses TRBV2 with TRBJ2-3, with D possibly matching TRBD2 (5 bases). Germline V gene data show CDR1 as SNHLY and CDR2 as FYNNEI. The CDR3 is 17 residues long. V dropped 2 bases and J dropped 4 bases, with 19 bases sitting between them. CDR3 nucleotides: TGTGCCAGCAGTGAATTGGTACTAGAGATTCCCCCAGATACGCAGTATTTT. Encoded protein: CASSELVLEIPPDTQYF.

This sequence joins TRBV6-1 and TRBJ2-2; 15 nucleotides agree with TRBD2. The CDR3 has 16 amino acids. J lost 7 bases, V lost 1 base, and 1 base had no gene match. The germline V gene has CDR1 MNHNS and CDR2 SASEGT. Here the CDR3 reads CASSEGTSGRDGELFF. CDR3 sequence (DNA): TGTGCCAGCAGTGAAGGGACTAGCGGGAGGGACGGGGAGCTGTTTTTT.

The V gene is TRBV11-2, the J gene TRBJ2-7, with TRBD2 matching over 12 bases. This CDR3 has 18 amino acids. The ends lost 1 base at V and 2 bases at J; junction bases unmatched: 9. Per the germline V gene, CDR1 is SGHAT and CDR2 is FQNNGV. Here the CDR3 reads CASSLGLTSGSFPYEQYF. CDR3 bases: TGTGCCAGCAGCTTAGGCCTGACTAGCGGGAGTTTCCCCTACGAGCAGTACTTC.

This clone was seen only once. This chain uses TRBV4-3 with TRBJ2-7; D might be TRBD2 (5 bases). Trimming shortened V by 0 bases and J by 4 bases, and 13 bases separated the two germline ends. Looked up from germline, CDR1 is LGHNA and CDR2 is YSLEER. The CDR3 consists of 15 residues. The CDR3 DNA is TGCGCCAGCAGCCAAGATTTCTCGGGGTTGTACGAGCAGTACTTC. It is translated as CASSQDFSGLYEQYF.

This chain links TRBV19 with TRBJ1-5, with 9 bases lining up with TRBD1. The CDR3 is made up of 16 amino acids. Trimming at V came to 7 bases and at J to 5 bases, leaving 12 bases not matched to a gene. Germline CDR1 and CDR2: LNHDA and SQIVND (reference sequence). CDR3 nucleotides: TGTGCCAGTACTCCAGGGGGGACAGGGCAAGATCAGCCCCAGCATTTT. This encodes CASTPGGTGQDQPQHF.

The rearrangement links TRBV15 to TRBJ2-2, with TRBD2 matching 10 bases. Trimming at V came to 3 bases and at J to 6 bases, leaving 13 bases not matched to a gene. This CDR3 is built from 18 residues. In germline, CDR1 is LNHNV, CDR2 YYDKDF (reference sequence). CDR3 sequence (DNA): TGTGCCACCAGCAGGAGGTCCGTTTTAGCGGGAGGTGCCGGGGAGCTGTTTTTT. Residues: CATSRRSVLAGGAGELFF. The variable domain in full, with the rest retrieved from reference TRBV15 and TRBJ2-2, is DAMVIQNPRYQVTQFGKPVTLSCSQTLNHNVMYWYQQKSSQAPKLLFHYYDKDFNNEADTPDNFQSRRPNTSFCFLDIRSPGLGDTAMYLCATSRRSVLAGGAGELFFGEGSRLTVL.

V and J are TRBV6-6 and TRBJ1-1; tentatively, D is TRBD1 (5 bases). The CDR3 runs to 13 residues. Germline V gene lookup returns CDR1 MNHNY and CDR2 SVGAGI (reference sequence). V lost 7 bases and J 5 bases, leaving 14 bases between the germline ends. CDR3 DNA: TGTGCCAGCATCCTGCGTGGGGGAACTGAAGCTTTCTTT. Protein sequence: CASILRGGTEAFF.

In DNA form, the CDR3 reads TGCGCCAGCAGCTTGGAATTGGGGGGCACTGAAGCTTTCTTT. Amino acid sequence: CASSLELGGTEAFF. The chain uses TRBV5-1 and TRBJ1-1; the D gene is possibly TRBD1 (5 bases). Trimming removed 0 bases at V and 4 bases at J, with 10 bases between. There are 14 residues in the CDR3. In germline, CDR1 is SGHRS, CDR2 YFSETQ.

The V gene is TRBV14, the J gene TRBJ2-7, with TRBD1 matching over 12 bases. The CDR3 runs 16 residues. Trimming removed 1 base from V and 5 bases from J; junction bases left unmatched: 6. CDR1 and CDR2 from the germline V gene are SGHDN and FVKESK. CDR3 nucleotides: TGTGCCAGCAGCCAAGTCCCGGGACAGGGGGCCCACGAGCAGTACTTC. Translation gives CASSQVPGQGAHEQYF.

The rearrangement links TRBV5-6 to TRBJ2-5; 10 bases align to TRBD2. Germline CDR1 reads SGHDT; CDR2 reads YYEEEE. V lost 4 bases and J lost 7; bases outside the gene matches: 22. The CDR3 has 19 amino acids. The CDR3 sequence is CASSRAASWTSGGLATQYF. The CDR3 DNA reads TGTGCCAGCAGCCGGGCGGCATCATGGACTAGCGGCGGGTTAGCGACCCAGTACTTC.

This sequence joins TRBV14 and TRBJ1-1; possibly TRBD1 for D (6 bases). This CDR3 is 13 amino acids long. Germline V gene lookup returns CDR1 SGHDN and CDR2 FVKESK. Trimming pared 3 bases from V and 6 bases from J, leaving 11 bases between. The DNA for the CDR3 is TGTGCCAGCAGCCAGGGGGCGGGGGCTGAAGCTTTCTTT. This translates into CASSQGAGAEAFF.

The V gene is TRBV7-6, the J gene TRBJ2-7; the match to TRBD2 covers 9 bases. Germline values: CDR1 SGHVS, CDR2 FNYEAQ. Germline trimming cut 2 bases from V and 5 bases from J; bases unmatched to any gene: 7. The CDR3 consists of 15 residues. The CDR3 region is CASSLTAGGDHEQYF. In DNA form, the CDR3 reads TGTGCCAGCAGCTTAACGGCGGGAGGGGACCACGAGCAGTACTTC. Based on the CDR3 plus reference TRBV7-6 and TRBJ2-7, the full variable domain is GAGVSQSPRYKVTKRGQDVALRCDPISGHVSLYWYRQALGQGPEFLTYFNYEAQQDKSGLPNDRFSAERPEGSISTLTIQRTEQRDSAMYRCASSLTAGGDHEQYFGPGTRLTVT.

Turning to this clone: One end of the junction fails to match germline, which may point to a read error. The V gene is TRBV29-1, the J gene TRBJ2-3, with no clear D. This CDR3 spans 10 amino acids. Germline CDR1 is SQVTM and CDR2 is ANQGSEA. This CDR3 reads CSALAGSQYF. The CDR3 DNA sequence: TGCAGCGCCTTAGCCGGGTCGCAATATTTT.

The chain recombines TRBV9 with TRBJ2-3; no reliable D call. Germline V gene sequence: CDR1 SGDLS, CDR2 YYNGEE. Trimming took off 2 bases at V and 4 bases at J, with 17 bases between the two ends. The CDR3 covers 16 residues. The CDR3 DNA follows: TGTGCCAGCAGCGTTAAATCTGTAGTAGAAGCAGATACGCAGTATTTT. It translates to CASSVKSVVEADTQYF.

This clone was observed once. The J gene is TRBJ2-2, the V gene TRBV4-3; 9 bases are shared with TRBD2. The V gene's germline CDR1 is LGHNA and CDR2 YSLEER. The CDR3 totals 17 residues. The V and J ends lost 0 bases and 5 bases, in that order; junction bases with no gene match: 7. CDR3 sequence (DNA): TGCGCCAGCAGCCAAGATAGAGTAGCGGGAGTTACCGGGGAGCTGTTTTTT. Protein sequence: CASSQDRVAGVTGELFF.

The chain combines TRBV7-2 with TRBJ2-2; 14 bases match TRBD2. Germline V CDR1 and CDR2: SGHTA, FQGNSA. Trimming cost V 5 bases and J 6 bases; bases outside gene matches: 11. The CDR3 runs 18 residues. CDR3 amino acids: CASSTGLMGLAGAGELFF. The CDR3 DNA is TGTGCCAGCAGCACCGGATTGATGGGACTAGCGGGAGCCGGGGAGCTGTTTTTT.

The genes are TRBV7-3 and TRBJ2-5; TRBD1 might be the D (6 bases). The ends were cut back, 5 bases at V and 5 bases at J, with 21 bases in the middle. CDR1 and CDR2 from the germline V gene are SGHTA and FQGTGA. The CDR3 is 16 amino acids. CDR3 nucleotide sequence: TGTGCCAGCAGCCGACCACCACTAACAGGGATGGAGACCCAGTACTTC. It encodes CASSRPPLTGMETQYF.

With regard to this clone: Other DNA sequences in the sample encode the same CDR3. This chain connects TRBV19 to TRBJ2-1, with 9 bases identical to TRBD2. V trimming: 5 bases; J trimming: 8 bases; junction bases outside the gene matches: 7. The CDR3 covers 14 residues. The germline CDR1 and CDR2 sequences are LNHDA and SQIVND (reference sequence). Written as DNA, the CDR3 is TGTGCCAGTAGTCCACGACTAGCGGTGGATGAGCAGTTCTTC. Protein sequence: CASSPRLAVDEQFF.

In regard to this clone: Different DNA sequences within this sample yield the same CDR3. The chain couples TRBV27 to TRBJ2-7; a weak D match, TRBD2 (5 bases). V lost 2 bases, J lost 4 bases, and 6 bases lay in between. The CDR3 length is 12 residues. From germline, CDR1 is MNHEY and CDR2 SMNVEV (reference sequence). Here the CDR3 reads CASSLEGYEQYF. CDR3 coding DNA: TGTGCCAGCAGTTTAGAGGGATACGAGCAGTACTTC.

V is TRBV10-3 and J is TRBJ2-7; the D is unclear. Trimming cost V 6 bases and J 1 base, with 7 bases left between them. The CDR3 totals 12 residues. In germline, CDR1 is ENHRY, CDR2 SYGVKD. CDR3 sequence (DNA): TGTGCCATCAGGGAAGAATCCTACGAGCAGTACTTC. Encoded protein: CAIREESYEQYF.

V is TRBV29-1 and J is TRBJ2-5; D is unclear. Gene TRBJ2-7 matches the end of the DNA better, so the J call may be wrong. CDR1 and CDR2 from the germline V gene are SQVTM and ANQGSEA. The CDR3 spans 11 residues. The CDR3, as DNA: TGCAGCGTTGAGATAGGTTACGAGCAGTACTTC. Residues: CSVEIGYEQYF.

The chain employs TRBV11-2 and TRBJ2-1, with 8 nucleotides matching TRBD2. The CDR3 spans 17 residues. The germline V gene has CDR1 SGHAT and CDR2 FQNNGV. The ends lost 7 bases at V and 8 bases at J; junction bases unmatched: 19. CDR3 region: CASIELGFRAGVDEQFF. DNA for the CDR3: TGTGCCAGCATCGAACTGGGTTTTAGAGCGGGGGTGGATGAGCAGTTCTTC. The entire variable domain, with the rest obtained from reference TRBV11-2 and TRBJ2-1, is as follows: EAGVAQSPRYKIIEKRQSVAFWCNPISGHATLYWYQQILGQGPKLLIQFQNNGVVDDSQLPKDRFSAERLKGVDSTLKIQPAKLEDSAVYLCASIELGFRAGVDEQFFGPGTRLTVL.

The chain has TRBV19 and TRBJ2-3; D is uncertain. Trimming shortened V by 1 base and J by 7 bases, and 15 bases separated the two germline ends. CDR1 is LNHDA, CDR2 SQIVND, per germline (reference sequence). This CDR3 has 15 residues. The CDR3 protein is CASSIGLNQGYTQYF. DNA of the CDR3: TGTGCCAGTAGTATAGGTCTGAATCAAGGATATACGCAGTATTTT.

The V and J genes are TRBV28 and TRBJ2-5, with D uncertain. V lost 1 base and J lost 2, with 14 bases in between. CDR1 is MDHEN and CDR2 is SYDVKM in the germline V gene. The CDR3 is 16 residues long. The CDR3 here is CASSLLAHAVQETQYF. The CDR3 region has the DNA TGTGCCAGCAGTTTATTAGCCCACGCGGTTCAAGAGACCCAGTACTTC.

Only one count was recorded for this clone. The chain combines TRBV6-1 with TRBJ2-1, with D unclear. From germline, CDR1 is MNHNS and CDR2 SASEGT. This CDR3 is built from 13 residues. The V end was cut by 0 bases, the J end by 5 bases, with 5 bases between. CDR3 amino acids: CASSEALDNEQFF. The CDR3, as DNA: TGTGCCAGCAGTGAAGCGCTGGACAATGAGCAGTTCTTC.

The chain uses TRBV19 and TRBJ2-7, with 8 nucleotides matching TRBD2. V shed 10 bases, J shed 3 bases, and the junction held 20 bases outside the gene matches. In germline, CDR1 is LNHDA, CDR2 SQIVND (reference sequence). This CDR3 has 17 residues. Here the CDR3 DNA reads TGTGCCACCCGGGCCGGGGGGGACGTCAAGACACTCTACGAGCAGTACTTC. Translating it yields CATRAGGDVKTLYEQYF.

Turning to this clone: A junction end diverges from the germline sequence, so it may reflect a read error. The V gene is TRBV27, the J gene TRBJ2-7, with no clear D. This CDR3 is built from 12 residues. CDR1 MNHEY and CDR2 SMNVEV come from the germline V gene (reference sequence). CDR3 protein: CASSLNSYGQYF. Written as DNA, the CDR3 is TGTGCCAGCAGTTTGAACAGCTACGGGCAGTACTTC.

Concerning this clone: This CDR3 is also generated by other DNA sequences in the sample. The genes are TRBV27 and TRBJ2-7, with D maybe TRBD1 (5 bases). Germline V gives CDR1 MNHEY, CDR2 SMNVEV (reference sequence). The CDR3 totals 14 residues. The V and J ends lost 2 bases and 2 bases respectively, with 10 bases between them. The CDR3 bases are TGTGCCAGCAGTTTAAGGGGCCAAACCTACGAGCAGTACTTC. Amino acid sequence: CASSLRGQTYEQYF.